The TCR beta chain described here comes from a study of T cell changes during pregnancy in multiple sclerosis. Trimming removed 3 bases at V and 0 bases at J, with 13 bases between. CDR3 length equals 16 residues. From germline, CDR1 is WNHNN and CDR2 SYGVQD (reference sequence). Produced via immunoSEQ multiplex PCR; TCRdb's table is partial and in-frame only. The sample records 40,000 to 55,000 clones, less than 90% being singletons. The source was CD4+ T cells from peripheral blood mononuclear cells, collected in the first trimester of pregnancy. This receptor was taken from a female donor with multiple sclerosis, enrolled in a pregnancy study. This sequence joins TRBV10-1 and TRBJ2-3; a possible D gene is TRBD1 (5 bases). CDR3 sequence: CASSDPPRQSTDTQYF. Written as DNA, the CDR3 is TGCGCCAGCAGTGACCCCCCCCGACAGAGCACAGATACGCAGTATTTT.